This T cell receptor beta chain comes out of a study of T cell responses to AZD1222 COVID-19 vaccine. Germline V gives CDR1 SGDLS, CDR2 YYNGEE. The CDR3 extends over 16 amino acids. V was clipped by 4 bases and J by 0 bases, with 14 bases between them. In regard to this clone: Its specificity is unknown.

Notes on the study in general: At baseline, just 6 or 7 AZD1222 recipients tested seropositive. Rises in breadth and depth of Spike-specific TCRs came after two AZD1222 doses.

Repertoires were generated with immunoSEQ multiplex PCR, while TCRdb's copy carries only in-frame clones and drops some. The sample contains approximately 120,000 clones, around 89% of which appear only once. This TCR was sampled from an adult in good health. The material was peripheral blood, obtained on day 0 of AZD1222 vaccination. The chain uses TRBV9 and TRBJ1-3; no firm D call. CDR3 sequence (DNA): TGTGCCAGCAGCCGACCATCACCCCGCTCTGGAAACACCATATATTTT. Protein: CASSRPSPRSGNTIYF.